Following are 21 T cell receptor beta chains from one sample sequenced in a study of blood T cell repertoires in COVID-19. This table comes from immunoSEQ multiplex PCR, and its TCRdb copy is limited to in-frame clones, with some not included. The table includes about 93,000 clones, about 77% detected once. Sequencing was performed on peripheral blood. Receptor source: a human donor in a cohort sampled during active COVID-19.

The chain combines TRBV6-5 with TRBJ1-2, with D possibly matching TRBD1 (5 bases). The CDR3 consists of 15 residues. The germline V gene encodes CDR1 MNHEY and CDR2 SVGAGI. Trimming left V 6 bases short and J 8 bases short, with 22 bases between. CDR3 region: CASSYDPRGRGGYTF. In DNA, the CDR3 is TGTGCCAGCAGCTATGACCCCCGGGGGAGGGGCGGCTACACCTTC.

This sequence joins TRBV6-2 or TRBV6-3 and TRBJ2-6, with 7 nucleotides matching TRBD1. Germline CDR1 is MNHEY and CDR2 is SVGEGT. After removal of 6 bases from V and 2 bases from J, the junction contained 10 bases not matched to a gene. This CDR3 region has 17 residues. DNA for the CDR3: TGTGCCAGCAGCTCCCACTCTACAGGGGCTGGGGCCAACGTCCTGACTTTC. Protein: CASSSHSTGAGANVLTF.

The chain has TRBV2 and TRBJ2-3; 16 nucleotides match TRBD2. Trimming removed 6 bases from V and 5 bases from J; junction bases left unmatched: 8. This CDR3 has 17 amino acids. Germline V CDR1 and CDR2: SNHLY, FYNNEI. The CDR3, as DNA: TGTGCCAGCAGGGCCGGGACTAGCGGGGGGGCAGTAGATACGCAGTATTTT. Its translation: CASRAGTSGGAVDTQYF.

This clone was counted many times. Within the sample, other DNA sequences also encode this same CDR3. This sequence joins TRBV11-2 and TRBJ2-7; no firm D call. Trimming pared 0 bases from V and 3 bases from J, leaving 6 bases between. The germline V gene encodes CDR1 SGHAT and CDR2 FQNNGV. The CDR3 consists of 13 residues. The CDR3 region has the DNA TGTGCCAGCAGCTTAGACTACCGCTACGAGCAGTACTTC. This encodes CASSLDYRYEQYF.

This rearrangement joins TRBV25-1 to TRBJ1-2, with 7 nucleotides matching TRBD1. Germline CDR1 and CDR2: MGHDK and SYGVNS. This CDR3 comprises 13 residues. V lost 3 bases and J lost 2; bases outside the gene matches: 0. The CDR3 region has the DNA TGTGCCAGCAGTGAGACAGGGAACTATGGCTACACCTTC. As protein: CASSETGNYGYTF.

The rearrangement links TRBV30 to TRBJ2-5; a possible D gene is TRBD1 (5 bases). Trimming left V 2 bases short and J 1 base short, with 14 bases between. The CDR3 spans 15 residues. From germline, CDR1 is GTSNPN and CDR2 SVGIG (reference sequence). The CDR3 sequence is CAWSRGWVGQETQYF. DNA for the CDR3: TGTGCCTGGAGTAGGGGATGGGTTGGCCAAGAGACCCAGTACTTC.

This rearrangement joins TRBV15 to TRBJ2-1, with TRBD1 as a possible D gene (5 bases). The germline V gene has CDR1 LNHNV and CDR2 YYDKDF (reference sequence). This CDR3 has 14 amino acids. V was trimmed by 0 bases and J by 6 bases, leaving 9 bases between them. Here the CDR3 reads CATSRDLQANEQFF. Written as DNA, the CDR3 is TGTGCCACCAGCAGAGATCTACAGGCCAATGAGCAGTTCTTC.

V usage is TRBV19 and J usage is TRBJ2-1, with 8 nucleotides matching TRBD2. V lost 5 bases, J lost 3 bases, and 6 bases stayed unmatched. CDR1 is LNHDA and CDR2 is SQIVND in the germline V gene (reference sequence). The CDR3 is 15 amino acids. This chain's CDR3 is CASSRSGSLYNEQFF. The CDR3 DNA follows: TGTGCCAGTAGTCGGAGCGGGAGTCTCTACAATGAGCAGTTCTTC.

This chain links TRBV5-1 with TRBJ2-7; 7 bases map to TRBD1. The CDR3 covers 16 residues. Germline CDR1 SGHRS, CDR2 YFSETQ. V shed 1 base, J shed 3 bases, and the junction held 10 bases outside the gene matches. In DNA form, the CDR3 reads TGCGCCAGCAGCTTGCGGACAGGTTTTTCCCTCTACGAGCAGTACTTC. As protein: CASSLRTGFSLYEQYF.

The chain recombines TRBV5-1 with TRBJ2-1; 9 bases match TRBD1. V shed 0 bases and J 5 bases; nucleotides not matched to a gene: 6. Germline V gene lookup returns CDR1 SGHRS and CDR2 YFSETQ. The CDR3 sequence is 16 residues long. CDR3 nucleotides: TGCGCCAGCAGCTTGGGAGGGACAGGGTTTAACAATGAGCAGTTCTTC. It translates to CASSLGGTGFNNEQFF.

This rearrangement joins TRBV28 to TRBJ2-1; 7 nucleotides agree with TRBD2. V lost 3 bases to trimming and J lost 9 bases; unmatched junction nucleotides: 2. Germline V CDR1 and CDR2: MDHEN, SYDVKM. There are 12 residues in the CDR3. The CDR3 sequence: CASSFGRGEQFF. The CDR3 DNA follows: TGTGCCAGCAGTTTTGGGAGGGGTGAGCAGTTCTTC.

V gene TRBV5-1 combines with J gene TRBJ2-6, with D tentatively TRBD1 (6 bases). Germline lookup yields CDR1 SGHRS and CDR2 YFSETQ. CDR3 length: 15 residues. The germline V and J ends were trimmed by 5 bases and 5 bases, with 14 bases remaining between them. In nucleotides, the CDR3 is TGCGCCAGCAGTTCAGGGGAAATTAGGGCCAACGTCCTGACTTTC. It is translated as CASSSGEIRANVLTF.

V and J are TRBV2 and TRBJ1-6; tentatively, D is TRBD1 (5 bases). The CDR3 has 14 amino acids. Between the trimmed V and J ends, which lost 7 bases and 8 bases, there was a span of 15 bases. CDR1 and CDR2 from the germline V gene are SNHLY and FYNNEI. The CDR3 sequence: CASIPRGVDSPLHF. The CDR3 DNA reads TGTGCCAGCATCCCTAGGGGTGTTGATTCACCCCTCCACTTT.

The chain combines TRBV25-1 with TRBJ2-1; 12 bases line up with TRBD2. V trimming: 1 base; J trimming: 10 bases; junction bases outside the gene matches: 8. The CDR3 consists of 16 residues. From germline, CDR1 is MGHDK and CDR2 SYGVNS. The CDR3 DNA follows: TGTGCCAGCAGTGAATTGTCTAGCGGGGGGGTTGGGGAGCAGTTCTTC. Its protein product is CASSELSSGGVGEQFF.

V usage is TRBV28 and J usage is TRBJ1-4; TRBD1 agrees at 7 bases. V lost 6 bases, J lost 0 bases, and 7 bases stayed unmatched. The CDR3 spans 16 residues. Germline CDR1 and CDR2: MDHEN and SYDVKM. The DNA of the CDR3 is TGTGCCAGCAGCCTAGACAGGGCCCCAACTAATGAAAAACTGTTTTTT. Translating it yields CASSLDRAPTNEKLFF.

V gene TRBV5-4 combines with J gene TRBJ2-3; D not certain. Germline CDR1 reads SGHNT; CDR2 reads YYREEE (reference sequence). The CDR3 is 16 amino acids. V lost 4 bases to trimming and J lost 2 bases, with 17 bases between them. The CDR3 here is CASSLRVEPPTDTQYF. The DNA of the CDR3 is TGTGCCAGCAGCCTCCGGGTCGAACCACCCACAGATACGCAGTATTTT.

The rearrangement links TRBV7-2 to TRBJ1-4; D unclear. CDR3 length: 15 residues. Trimming cost V 5 bases and J 0 bases, with 10 bases left between them. Looked up from germline, CDR1 is SGHTA and CDR2 is FQGNSA. CDR3 sequence reads: CASSLLQTTNEKLFF. The CDR3 DNA follows: TGTGCCAGCAGCCTCCTACAGACAACTAATGAAAAACTGTTTTTT. Full variable domain (remainder filled in from reference TRBV7-2 and TRBJ1-4): GAGVSQSPSNKVTEKGKDVELRCDPISGHTALYWYRQSLGQGLEFLIYFQGNSAPDKSGLPSDRFSAERTGGSVSTLTIQRTQQEDSAVYLCASSLLQTTNEKLFFGSGTQLSVL.

The gene calls are TRBV30 and TRBJ2-3, with 8 bases matching TRBD2. The CDR3 spans 12 residues. The V gene's germline CDR1 is GTSNPN and CDR2 SVGIG (reference sequence). J was trimmed by 6 bases and V by 2 bases; bases with no gene match: 1. The CDR3 DNA follows: TGTGCCTGGAGTCGGGAGGGGGATACGCAGTATTTT. Translation gives CAWSREGDTQYF.

The chain uses TRBV4-1 and TRBJ1-1; weak D call: TRBD1 (5 bases). Between the trimmed V and J ends, which lost 3 bases and 7 bases, there was a span of 18 bases. CDR1 is MGHRA and CDR2 is YSYEKL in the germline V gene. The CDR3 has 15 residues. The CDR3: CASSHKAREGNEAFF. The CDR3 DNA sequence: TGCGCCAGCAGCCATAAAGCCAGGGAGGGGAATGAAGCTTTCTTT.

The chain combines TRBV19 with TRBJ2-2, with D perhaps matching TRBD2 (6 bases). The CDR3 extends over 14 amino acids. V dropped 5 bases and J dropped 2 bases, with 9 bases sitting between them. In germline, CDR1 is LNHDA, CDR2 SQIVND (reference sequence). Written as DNA, the CDR3 is TGTGCCAGTAGTGCGGGGATAAACACCGGGGAGCTGTTTTTT. Translating gives CASSAGINTGELFF.

To note about this clone: Other DNA sequences from this sample encode an identical CDR3 as well. V usage is TRBV2 and J usage is TRBJ1-1; 7 positions match TRBD1. The CDR3 totals 13 residues. CDR1 and CDR2 (germline): SNHLY, FYNNEI. J gave up 1 base and V 6 bases, and 2 bases lay outside the gene matches. CDR3 residues: CASSRQGNTEAFF. CDR3 in DNA: TGTGCCAGCAGCCGACAGGGGAACACTGAAGCTTTCTTT.